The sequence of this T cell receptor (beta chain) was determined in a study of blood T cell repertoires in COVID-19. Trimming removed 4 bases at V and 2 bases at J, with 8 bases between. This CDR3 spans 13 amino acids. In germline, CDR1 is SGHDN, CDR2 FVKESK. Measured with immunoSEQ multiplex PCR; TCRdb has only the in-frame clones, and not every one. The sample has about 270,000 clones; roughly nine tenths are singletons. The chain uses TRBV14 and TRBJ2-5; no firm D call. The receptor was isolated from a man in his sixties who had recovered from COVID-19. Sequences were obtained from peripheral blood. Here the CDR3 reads CASSPGSQETQYF. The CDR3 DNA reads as TGTGCCAGCAGCCCGGGTTCACAAGAGACCCAGTACTTC.